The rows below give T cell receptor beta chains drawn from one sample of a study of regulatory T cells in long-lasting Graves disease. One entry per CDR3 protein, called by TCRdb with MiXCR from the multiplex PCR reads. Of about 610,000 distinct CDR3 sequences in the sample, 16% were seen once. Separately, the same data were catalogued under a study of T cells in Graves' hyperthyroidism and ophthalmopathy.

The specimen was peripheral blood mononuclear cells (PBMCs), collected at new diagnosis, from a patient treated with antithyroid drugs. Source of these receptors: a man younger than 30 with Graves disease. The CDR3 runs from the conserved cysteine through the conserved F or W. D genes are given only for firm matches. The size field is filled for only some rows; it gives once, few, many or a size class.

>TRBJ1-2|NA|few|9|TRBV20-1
CSADYGYTF
TGCAGTGCTGATTATGGCTACACCTTC
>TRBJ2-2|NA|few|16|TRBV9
CASSDGAGVLTGELFF
TGTGCCAGCAGCGATGGGGCGGGCGTTCTCACCGGGGAGCTGTTTTTT
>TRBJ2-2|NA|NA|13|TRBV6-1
CASSEVATGELFF
TGTGCCAGCAGTGAAGTCGCCACCGGGGAGCTGTTTTTT
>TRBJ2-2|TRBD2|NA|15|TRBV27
CASRVAGGATGELFF
TGTGCCAGCAGAGTAGCGGGAGGGGCCACCGGGGAGCTGTTTTTT
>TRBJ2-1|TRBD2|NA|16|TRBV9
CASSVTSGTAGNEQFF
TGTGCCAGCAGCGTGACTAGCGGGACGGCGGGCAATGAGCAGTTCTTC
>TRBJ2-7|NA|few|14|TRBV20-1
CSAHTSGPTYEQYF
TGCAGTGCTCATACCTCAGGGCCCACCTACGAGCAGTACTTC
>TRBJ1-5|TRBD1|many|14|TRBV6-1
CASSKDRDGQPQHF
TGTGCCAGCAGTAAGGACAGGGATGGCCAGCCCCAGCATTTT
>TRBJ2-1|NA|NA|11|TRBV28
CASSRGTNDFF
TGTGCCAGCAGCCGCGGGACAAATGATTTCTTC
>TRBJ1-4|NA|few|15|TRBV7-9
CASSLSEVVEEKLFF
TGTGCCAGCAGCTTATCTGAGGTGGTCGAGGAAAAACTGTTTTTT
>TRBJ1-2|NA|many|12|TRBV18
CASSPGGVVYTF
TGTGCCAGCTCACCGGGAGGGGTTGTCTACACCTTC
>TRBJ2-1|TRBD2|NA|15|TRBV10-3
CATATSGGSYNEQFF
TGTGCCACGGCGACTAGCGGGGGGTCCTACAATGAGCAGTTCTTC
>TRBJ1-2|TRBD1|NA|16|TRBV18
CASSPPGTGIDYGYTF
TGTGCCAGCTCACCCCCTGGGACAGGGATCGACTATGGCTACACCTTC
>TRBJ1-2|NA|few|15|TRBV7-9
CASAAFRTDPYGYTF
TGTGCCAGCGCAGCCTTCCGGACAGATCCCTATGGCTACACCTTC
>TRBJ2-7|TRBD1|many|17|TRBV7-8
CVTARARRGTGYYEQYF
TGTGTCACAGCTAGGGCGCGGAGGGGGACAGGCTACTACGAGCAGTACTTC
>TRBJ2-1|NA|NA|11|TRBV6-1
CATIGYNEQFF
TGTGCCACAATAGGTTACAATGAGCAGTTCTTC
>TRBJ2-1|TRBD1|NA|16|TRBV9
CASSDNRDRGDNEQFF
TGTGCCAGCAGCGATAACCGGGACAGGGGGGACAATGAGCAGTTCTTC
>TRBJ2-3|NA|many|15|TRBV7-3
CASSLSPLNTDTQYF
TGTGCCAGCAGCTTAAGCCCACTAAACACAGATACGCAGTATTTT
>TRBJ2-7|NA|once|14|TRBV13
CASKSQRAPYEQYF
TGTGCCAGCAAAAGTCAGAGGGCCCCCTACGAGCAGTACTTC
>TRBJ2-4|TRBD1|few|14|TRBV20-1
CSASGLQGENIQYF
TGCAGTGCTAGTGGCTTGCAGGGGGAAAACATTCAGTACTTC
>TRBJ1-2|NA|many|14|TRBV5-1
CASSVAYWVYGYTF
TGTGCCAGCAGCGTCGCGTATTGGGTCTATGGCTACACCTTC
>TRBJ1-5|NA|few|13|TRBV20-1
CSATGTSNQPQHF
TGCAGTGCTACTGGAACGAGCAATCAGCCCCAGCATTTT
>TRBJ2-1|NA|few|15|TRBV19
CASSIDSYRYNEQFF
TGTGCCAGTAGTATAGACAGCTATCGGTACAATGAGCAGTTCTTC